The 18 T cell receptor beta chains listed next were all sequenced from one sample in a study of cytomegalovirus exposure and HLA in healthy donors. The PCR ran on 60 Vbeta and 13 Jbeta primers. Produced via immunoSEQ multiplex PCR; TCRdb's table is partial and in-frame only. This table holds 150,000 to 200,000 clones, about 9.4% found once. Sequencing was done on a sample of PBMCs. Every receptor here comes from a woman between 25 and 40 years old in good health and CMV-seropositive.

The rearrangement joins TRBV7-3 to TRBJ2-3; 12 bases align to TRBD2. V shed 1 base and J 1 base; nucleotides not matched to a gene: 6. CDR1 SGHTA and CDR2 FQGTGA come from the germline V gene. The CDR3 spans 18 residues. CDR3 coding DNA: TGTGCCAGCAGCTTAAAGCTAGCGGGAGGGTATGGCACAGATACGCAGTATTTT. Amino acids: CASSLKLAGGYGTDTQYF.

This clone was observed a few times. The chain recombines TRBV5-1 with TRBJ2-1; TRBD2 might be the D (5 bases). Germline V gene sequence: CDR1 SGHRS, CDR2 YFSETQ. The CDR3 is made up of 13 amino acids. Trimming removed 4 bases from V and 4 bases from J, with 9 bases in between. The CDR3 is CASSTDLYNEQFF. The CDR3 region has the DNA TGCGCCAGCAGCACGGACTTGTACAATGAGCAGTTCTTC.

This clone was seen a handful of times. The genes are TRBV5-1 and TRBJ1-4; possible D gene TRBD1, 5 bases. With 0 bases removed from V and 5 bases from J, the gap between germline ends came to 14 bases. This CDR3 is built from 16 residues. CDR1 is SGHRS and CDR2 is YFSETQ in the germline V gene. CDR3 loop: CASSLVSGQDNEKLFF. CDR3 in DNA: TGCGCCAGCAGCTTGGTTAGTGGACAAGACAATGAAAAACTGTTTTTT.

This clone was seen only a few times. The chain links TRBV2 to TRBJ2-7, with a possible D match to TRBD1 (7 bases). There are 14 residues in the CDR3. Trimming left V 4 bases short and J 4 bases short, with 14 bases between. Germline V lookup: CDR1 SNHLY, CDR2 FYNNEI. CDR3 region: CASSGGRGRYEQYF. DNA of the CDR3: TGTGCCAGCAGTGGGGGCAGGGGGAGGTACGAGCAGTACTTC.

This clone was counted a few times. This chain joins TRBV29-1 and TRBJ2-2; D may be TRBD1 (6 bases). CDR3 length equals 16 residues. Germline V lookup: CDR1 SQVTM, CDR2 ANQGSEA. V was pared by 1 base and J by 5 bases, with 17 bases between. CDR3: CSVEGTASKGTGELFF. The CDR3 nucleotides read TGCAGCGTTGAAGGGACAGCCAGCAAGGGGACCGGGGAGCTGTTTTTT.

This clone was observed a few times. The CDR3, as DNA: TGTGCCAGCAGCGATGTCTACGAGCAGTACTTC. It yields the protein CASSDVYEQYF. This sequence joins TRBV14 and TRBJ2-5; D is unclear. Near its end, the DNA agrees better with TRBJ2-7, so the J call may be wrong. The CDR3 is 11 amino acids. Germline V CDR1 and CDR2: SGHDN, FVKESK.

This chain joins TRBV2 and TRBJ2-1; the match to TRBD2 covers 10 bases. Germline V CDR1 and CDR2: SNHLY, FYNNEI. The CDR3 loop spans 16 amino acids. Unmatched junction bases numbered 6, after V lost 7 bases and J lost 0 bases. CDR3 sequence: CASKSAGGSSYNEQFF. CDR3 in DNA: TGTGCCAGCAAATCAGCGGGAGGGAGCTCCTACAATGAGCAGTTCTTC.

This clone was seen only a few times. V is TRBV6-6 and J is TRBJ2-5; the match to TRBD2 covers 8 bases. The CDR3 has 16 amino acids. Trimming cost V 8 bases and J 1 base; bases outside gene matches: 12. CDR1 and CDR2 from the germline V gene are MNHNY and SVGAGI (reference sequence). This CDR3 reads CASRSILREGQETQYF. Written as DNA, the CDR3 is TGTGCCAGCCGTTCAATCCTCCGGGAGGGCCAAGAGACCCAGTACTTC.

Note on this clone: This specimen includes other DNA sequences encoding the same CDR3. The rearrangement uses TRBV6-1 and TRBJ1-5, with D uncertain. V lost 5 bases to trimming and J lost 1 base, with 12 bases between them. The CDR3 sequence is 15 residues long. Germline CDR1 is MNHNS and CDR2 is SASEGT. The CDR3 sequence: CASSWGASSNQPQHF. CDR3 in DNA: TGTGCCAGCAGTTGGGGAGCATCAAGCAATCAGCCCCAGCATTTT.

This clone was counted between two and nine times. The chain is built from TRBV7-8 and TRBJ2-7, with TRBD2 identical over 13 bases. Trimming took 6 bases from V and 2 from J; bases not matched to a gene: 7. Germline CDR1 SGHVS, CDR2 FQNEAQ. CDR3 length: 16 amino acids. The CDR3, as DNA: TGTGCCAGCAGTCAACCAACTAGCGGGAGGGCCTACGAGCAGTACTTC. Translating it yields CASSQPTSGRAYEQYF.

The CDR3 bases are TGCGCCAGCAGCTTTAGAGGAGCGACTTGTACCTACGAGCAGTACTTC. It yields the protein CASSFRGATCTYEQYF. The gene calls are TRBV5-1 and TRBJ2-7, with D unclear. V lost 2 bases to trimming and J lost 2 bases, with 17 bases between them. Germline-derived CDR1 and CDR2 are SGHRS and YFSETQ. CDR3 length: 16 residues.

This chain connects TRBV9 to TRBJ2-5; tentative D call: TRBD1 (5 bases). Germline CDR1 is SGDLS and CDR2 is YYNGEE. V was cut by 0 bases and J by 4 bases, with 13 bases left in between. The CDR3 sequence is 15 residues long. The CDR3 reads CASSVGPRGRETQYF. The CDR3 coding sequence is TGTGCCAGCAGCGTAGGACCAAGGGGCCGAGAGACCCAGTACTTC.

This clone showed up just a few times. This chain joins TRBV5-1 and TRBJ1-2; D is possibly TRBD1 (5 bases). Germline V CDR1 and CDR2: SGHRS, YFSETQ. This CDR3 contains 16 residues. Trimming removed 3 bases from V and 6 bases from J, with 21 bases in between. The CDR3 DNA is TGCGCCAGCAGCTCTGCCGGAATTCAGGGCTACGATGGCTACACCTTC. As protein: CASSSAGIQGYDGYTF.

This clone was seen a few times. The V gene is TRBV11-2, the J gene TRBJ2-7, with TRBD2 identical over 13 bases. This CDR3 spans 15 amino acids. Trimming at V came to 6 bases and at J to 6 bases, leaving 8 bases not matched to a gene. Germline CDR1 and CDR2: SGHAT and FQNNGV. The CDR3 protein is CASSHLGLAGREQYF. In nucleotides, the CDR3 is TGTGCCAGCAGTCACCTGGGACTAGCGGGACGCGAGCAGTACTTC.

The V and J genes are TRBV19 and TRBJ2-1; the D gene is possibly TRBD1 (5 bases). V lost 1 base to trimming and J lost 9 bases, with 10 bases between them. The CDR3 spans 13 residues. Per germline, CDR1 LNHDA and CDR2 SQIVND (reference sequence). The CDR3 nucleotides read TGTGCCAGTAGTATAGGCTGGGGCTTTGAGCAGTTCTTC. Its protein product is CASSIGWGFEQFF.

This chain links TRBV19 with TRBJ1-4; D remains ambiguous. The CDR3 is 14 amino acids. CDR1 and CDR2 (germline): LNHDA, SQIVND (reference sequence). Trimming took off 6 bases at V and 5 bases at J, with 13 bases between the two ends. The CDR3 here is CASSRGRENEKLFF. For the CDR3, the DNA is TGTGCCAGTAGCCGAGGGAGGGAGAATGAAAAACTGTTTTTT.

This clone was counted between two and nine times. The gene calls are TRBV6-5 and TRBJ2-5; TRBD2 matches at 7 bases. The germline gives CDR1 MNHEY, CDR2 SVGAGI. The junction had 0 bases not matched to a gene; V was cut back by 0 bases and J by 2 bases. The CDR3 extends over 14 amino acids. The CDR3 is CASSYSAGQETQYF. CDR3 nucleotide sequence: TGTGCCAGCAGTTACTCAGCGGGGCAAGAGACCCAGTACTTC.

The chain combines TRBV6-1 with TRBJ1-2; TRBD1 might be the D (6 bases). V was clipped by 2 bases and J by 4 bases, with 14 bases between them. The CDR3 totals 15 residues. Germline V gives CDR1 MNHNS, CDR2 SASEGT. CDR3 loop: CASSENVRTVYGYTF. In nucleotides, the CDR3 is TGTGCCAGCAGTGAAAATGTGAGGACAGTCTATGGCTACACCTTC.